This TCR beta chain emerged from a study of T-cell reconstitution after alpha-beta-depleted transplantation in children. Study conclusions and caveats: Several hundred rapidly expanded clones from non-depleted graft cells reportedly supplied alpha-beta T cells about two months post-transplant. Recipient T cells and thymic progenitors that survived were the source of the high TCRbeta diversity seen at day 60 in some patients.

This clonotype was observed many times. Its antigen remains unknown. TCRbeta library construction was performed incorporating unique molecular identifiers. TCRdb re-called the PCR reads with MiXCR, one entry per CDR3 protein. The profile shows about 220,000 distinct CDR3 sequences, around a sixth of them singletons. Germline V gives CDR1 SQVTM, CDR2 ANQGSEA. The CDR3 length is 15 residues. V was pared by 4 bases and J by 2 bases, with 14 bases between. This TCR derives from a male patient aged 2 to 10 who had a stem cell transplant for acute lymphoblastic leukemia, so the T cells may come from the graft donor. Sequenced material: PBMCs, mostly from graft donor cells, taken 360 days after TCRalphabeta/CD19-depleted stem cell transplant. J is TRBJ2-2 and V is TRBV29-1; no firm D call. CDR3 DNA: TGCAGCGTTGTACTCCAACCCTCTAACACCGGGGAGCTGTTTTTT. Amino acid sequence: CSVVLQPSNTGELFF.